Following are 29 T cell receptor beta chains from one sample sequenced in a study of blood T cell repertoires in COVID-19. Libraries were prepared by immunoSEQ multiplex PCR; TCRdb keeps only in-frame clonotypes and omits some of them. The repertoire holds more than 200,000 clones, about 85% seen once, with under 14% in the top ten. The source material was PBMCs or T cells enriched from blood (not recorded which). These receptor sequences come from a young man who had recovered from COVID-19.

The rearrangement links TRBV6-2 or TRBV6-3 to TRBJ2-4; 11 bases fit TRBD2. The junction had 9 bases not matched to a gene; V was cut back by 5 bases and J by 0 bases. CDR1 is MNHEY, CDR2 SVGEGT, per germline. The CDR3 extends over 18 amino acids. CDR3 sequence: CASSGTSGLVLAKNIQYF. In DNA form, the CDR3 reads TGTGCCAGCAGTGGGACTAGCGGCCTAGTTCTAGCCAAAAACATTCAGTACTTC.

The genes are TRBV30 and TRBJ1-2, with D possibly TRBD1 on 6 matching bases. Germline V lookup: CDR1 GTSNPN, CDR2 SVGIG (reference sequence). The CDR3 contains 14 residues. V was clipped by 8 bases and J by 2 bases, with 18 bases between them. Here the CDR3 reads CAQGMGDQNYGYTF. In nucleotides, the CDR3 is TGTGCCCAGGGGATGGGGGATCAGAACTATGGCTACACCTTC.

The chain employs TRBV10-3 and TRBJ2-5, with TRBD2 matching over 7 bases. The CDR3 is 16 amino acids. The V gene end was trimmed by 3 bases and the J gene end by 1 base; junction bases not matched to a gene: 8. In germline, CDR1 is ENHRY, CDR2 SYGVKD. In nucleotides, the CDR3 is TGTGCCATCAGTGAACTGGTGGGGAGGGGCCAAGAGACCCAGTACTTC. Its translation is CAISELVGRGQETQYF.

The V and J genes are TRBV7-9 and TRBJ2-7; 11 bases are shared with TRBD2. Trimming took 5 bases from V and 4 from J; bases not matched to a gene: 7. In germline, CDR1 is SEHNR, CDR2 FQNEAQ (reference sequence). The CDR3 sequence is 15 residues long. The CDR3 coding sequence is TGTGCCAGCAGCCCGACTAGCGGGAAAGGGTACGAGCAGTACTTC. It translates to CASSPTSGKGYEQYF.

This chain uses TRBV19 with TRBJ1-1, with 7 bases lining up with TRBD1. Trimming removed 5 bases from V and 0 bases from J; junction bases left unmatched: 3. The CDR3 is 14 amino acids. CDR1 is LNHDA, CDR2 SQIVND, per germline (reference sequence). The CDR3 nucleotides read TGTGCCAGTAGTTGGGACAGATTGAACACTGAAGCTTTCTTT. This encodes CASSWDRLNTEAFF. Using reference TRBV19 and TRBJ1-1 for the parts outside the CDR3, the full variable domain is DGGITQSPKYLFRKEGQNVTLSCEQNLNHDAMYWYRQDPGQGLRLIYYSQIVNDFQKGDIAEGYSVSREKKESFPLTVTSAQKNPTAFYLCASSWDRLNTEAFFGQGTRLTVV.

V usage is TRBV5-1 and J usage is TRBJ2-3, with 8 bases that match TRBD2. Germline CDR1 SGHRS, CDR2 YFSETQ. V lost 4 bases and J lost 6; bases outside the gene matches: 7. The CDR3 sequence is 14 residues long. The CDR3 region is CASSPAGAADTQYF. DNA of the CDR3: TGCGCCAGCAGCCCAGCGGGGGCAGCGGATACGCAGTATTTT.

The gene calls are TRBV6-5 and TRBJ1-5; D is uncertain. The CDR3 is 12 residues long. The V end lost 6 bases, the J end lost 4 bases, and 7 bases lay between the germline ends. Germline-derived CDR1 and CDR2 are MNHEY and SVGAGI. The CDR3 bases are TGTGCCAGCAGACAGTTAAATCAGCCCCAGCATTTT. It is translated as CASRQLNQPQHF.

CDR3 nucleotides: TGTGCCATCAGTGAGCTAGCGGGGGGGCCCTATGAGCAGTTCTTC. It yields the protein CAISELAGGPYEQFF. The rearrangement uses TRBV10-3 and TRBJ2-1, with 12 bases identical to TRBD2. This CDR3 has 15 amino acids. The V gene end was trimmed by 2 bases and the J gene end by 8 bases; junction bases not matched to a gene: 4. The germline CDR1 and CDR2 sequences are ENHRY and SYGVKD.

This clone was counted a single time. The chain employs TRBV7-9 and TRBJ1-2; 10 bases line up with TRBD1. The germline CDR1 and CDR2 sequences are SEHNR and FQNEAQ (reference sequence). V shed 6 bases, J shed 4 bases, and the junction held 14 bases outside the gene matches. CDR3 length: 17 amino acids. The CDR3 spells CASRSTGTGEAGYGYTF. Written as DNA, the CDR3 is TGTGCCAGCAGATCAACTGGGACAGGGGAGGCGGGCTATGGCTACACCTTC.

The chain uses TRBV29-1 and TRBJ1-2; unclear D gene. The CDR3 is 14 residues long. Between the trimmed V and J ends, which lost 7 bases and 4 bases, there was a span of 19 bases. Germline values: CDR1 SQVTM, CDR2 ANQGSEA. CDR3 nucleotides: TGCAGCGCCAGAGGCATAGGCTCCTCCTATGGCTACACCTTC. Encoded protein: CSARGIGSSYGYTF.

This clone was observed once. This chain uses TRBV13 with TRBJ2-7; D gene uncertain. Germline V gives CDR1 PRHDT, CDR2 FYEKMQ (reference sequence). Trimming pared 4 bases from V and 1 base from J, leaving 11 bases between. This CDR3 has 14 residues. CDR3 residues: CASSSTSGSYEQYF. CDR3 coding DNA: TGTGCCAGCAGCTCCACCTCCGGTTCCTACGAGCAGTACTTC. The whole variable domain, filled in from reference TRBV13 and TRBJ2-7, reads AAGVIQSPRHLIKEKRETATLKCYPIPRHDTVYWYQQGPGQDPQFLISFYEKMQSDKGSIPDRFSAQQFSDYHSELNMSSLELGDSALYFCASSSTSGSYEQYFGPGTRLTVT.

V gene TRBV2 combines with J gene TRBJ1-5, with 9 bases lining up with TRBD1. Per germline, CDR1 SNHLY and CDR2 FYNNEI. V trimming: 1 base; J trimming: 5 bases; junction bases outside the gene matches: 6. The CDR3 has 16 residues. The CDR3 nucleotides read TGTGCCAGCAGTGAAGGCGGGACAGGGAGAGATCAGCCCCAGCATTTT. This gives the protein CASSEGGTGRDQPQHF.

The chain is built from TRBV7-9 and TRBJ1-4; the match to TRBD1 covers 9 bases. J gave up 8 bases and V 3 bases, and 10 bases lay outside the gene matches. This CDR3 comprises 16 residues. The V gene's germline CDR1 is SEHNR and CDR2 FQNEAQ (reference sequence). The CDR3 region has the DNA TGTGCCAGCAGCTTCGTACAGGGGGCGCGTGGGGAAAAACTGTTTTTT. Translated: CASSFVQGARGEKLFF.

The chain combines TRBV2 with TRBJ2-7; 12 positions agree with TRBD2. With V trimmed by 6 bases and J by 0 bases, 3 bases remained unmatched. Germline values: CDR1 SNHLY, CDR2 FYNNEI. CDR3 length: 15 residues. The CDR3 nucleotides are TGTGCCAGCAGACAACTAGCGGGGGGCTCCTACGAGCAGTACTTC. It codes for CASRQLAGGSYEQYF.

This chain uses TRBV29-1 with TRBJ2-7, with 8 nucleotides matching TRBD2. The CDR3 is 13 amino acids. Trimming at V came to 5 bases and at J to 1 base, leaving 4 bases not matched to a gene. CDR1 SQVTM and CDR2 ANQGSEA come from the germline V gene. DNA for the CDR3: TGCAGCGTTCTAGCGGGTGTATCCTACGAGCAGTACTTC. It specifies CSVLAGVSYEQYF.

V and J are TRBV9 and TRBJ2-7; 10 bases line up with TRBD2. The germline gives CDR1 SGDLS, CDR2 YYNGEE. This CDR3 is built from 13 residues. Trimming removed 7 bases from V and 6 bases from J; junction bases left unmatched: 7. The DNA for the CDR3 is TGTGCCAGCTCAAGCGGGAGGGCCACCGAGCAGTACTTC. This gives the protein CASSSGRATEQYF.

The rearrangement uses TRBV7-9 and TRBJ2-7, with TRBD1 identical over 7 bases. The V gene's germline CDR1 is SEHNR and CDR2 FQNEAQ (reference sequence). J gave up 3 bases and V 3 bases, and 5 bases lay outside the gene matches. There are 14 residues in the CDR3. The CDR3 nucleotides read TGTGCCAGCAGCTTGATGGGACAGTTCTACGAGCAGTACTTC. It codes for CASSLMGQFYEQYF.

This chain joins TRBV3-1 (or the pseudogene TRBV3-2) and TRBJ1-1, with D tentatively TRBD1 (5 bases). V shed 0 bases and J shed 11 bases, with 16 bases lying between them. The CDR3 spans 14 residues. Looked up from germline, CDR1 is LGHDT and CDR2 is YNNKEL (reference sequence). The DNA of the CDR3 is TGTGCCAGCAGCCAAGATCGCTGGGGGGGATTGGCTTTCTTT. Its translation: CASSQDRWGGLAFF.

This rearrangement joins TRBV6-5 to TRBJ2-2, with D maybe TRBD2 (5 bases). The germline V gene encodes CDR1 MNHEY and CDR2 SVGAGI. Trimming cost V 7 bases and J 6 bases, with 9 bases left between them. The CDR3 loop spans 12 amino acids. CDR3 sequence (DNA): TGTGCCAGCAAGAGGGTTTCCGGGGAGCTGTTTTTT. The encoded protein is CASKRVSGELFF.

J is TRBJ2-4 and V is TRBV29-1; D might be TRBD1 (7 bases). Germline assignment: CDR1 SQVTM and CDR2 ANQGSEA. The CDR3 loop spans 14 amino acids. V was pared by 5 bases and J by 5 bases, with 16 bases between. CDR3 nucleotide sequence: TGCAGCGTTACAAACAGGGGAGGAGAAAACATTCAGTACTTC. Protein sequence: CSVTNRGGENIQYF.

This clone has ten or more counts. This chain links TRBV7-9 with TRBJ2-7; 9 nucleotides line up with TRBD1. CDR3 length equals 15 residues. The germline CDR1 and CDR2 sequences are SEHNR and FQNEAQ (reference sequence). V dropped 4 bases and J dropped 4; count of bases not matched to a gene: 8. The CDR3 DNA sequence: TGTGCCAGCAGCTCAGCCGGGACAGGGAAATACGAGCAGTACTTC. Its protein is CASSSAGTGKYEQYF.

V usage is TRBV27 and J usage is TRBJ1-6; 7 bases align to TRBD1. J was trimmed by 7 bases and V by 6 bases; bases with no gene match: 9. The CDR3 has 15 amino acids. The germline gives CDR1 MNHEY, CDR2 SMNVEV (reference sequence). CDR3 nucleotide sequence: TGTGCCAGCAGCAACTTAGGACAGGCAAATTCACCCCTCCACTTT. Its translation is CASSNLGQANSPLHF.

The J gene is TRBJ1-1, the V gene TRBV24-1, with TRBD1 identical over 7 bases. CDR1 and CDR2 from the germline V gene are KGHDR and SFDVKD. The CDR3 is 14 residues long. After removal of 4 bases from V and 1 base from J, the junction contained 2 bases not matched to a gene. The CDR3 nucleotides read TGTGCCACCAGTGAGACAGGGAGGAACACTGAAGCTTTCTTT. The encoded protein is CATSETGRNTEAFF.

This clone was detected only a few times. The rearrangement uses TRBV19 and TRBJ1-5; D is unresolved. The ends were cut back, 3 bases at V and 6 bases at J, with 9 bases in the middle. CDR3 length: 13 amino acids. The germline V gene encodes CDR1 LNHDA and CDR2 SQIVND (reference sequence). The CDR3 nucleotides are TGTGCCAGTAGTATGGCGGATGTTCAGCCCCAGCATTTT. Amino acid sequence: CASSMADVQPQHF.

DNA of the CDR3: TGTGCCAGCAGCACTGTAGACATGAACACTGAAGCTTTCTTT. Its protein product is CASSTVDMNTEAFF. The chain employs TRBV7-6 and TRBJ1-1; D gene ambiguous. Germline loops: CDR1 SGHVS, CDR2 FNYEAQ. V was trimmed by 5 bases and J by 0 bases, leaving 10 bases between them. This CDR3 contains 14 residues.

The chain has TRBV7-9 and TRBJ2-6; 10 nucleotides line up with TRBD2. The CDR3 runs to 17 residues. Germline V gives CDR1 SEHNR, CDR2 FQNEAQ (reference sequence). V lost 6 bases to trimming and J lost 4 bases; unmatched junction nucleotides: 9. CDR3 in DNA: TGTGCCAGCAGTTCTAGCGGGAGAACGTACGGGGCCAACGTCCTGACTTTC. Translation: CASSSSGRTYGANVLTF.

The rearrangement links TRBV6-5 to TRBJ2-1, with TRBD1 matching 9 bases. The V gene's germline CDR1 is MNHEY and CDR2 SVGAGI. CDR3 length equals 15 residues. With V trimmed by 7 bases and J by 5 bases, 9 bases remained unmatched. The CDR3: CASNPGQGGNNEQFF. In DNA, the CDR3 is TGTGCCAGCAATCCGGGACAGGGAGGAAACAATGAGCAGTTCTTC.

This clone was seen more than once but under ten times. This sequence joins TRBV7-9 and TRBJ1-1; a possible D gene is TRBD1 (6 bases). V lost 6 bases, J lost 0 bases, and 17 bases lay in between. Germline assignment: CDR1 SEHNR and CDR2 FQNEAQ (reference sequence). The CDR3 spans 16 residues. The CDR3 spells CASRVKAGAMNTEAFF. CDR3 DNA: TGTGCCAGCAGAGTAAAGGCAGGGGCTATGAACACTGAAGCTTTCTTT. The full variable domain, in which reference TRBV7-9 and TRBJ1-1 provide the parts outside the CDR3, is DTGVSQNPRHKITKRGQNVTFRCDPISEHNRLYWYRQTLGQGPEFLTYFQNEAQLEKSRLLSDRFSAERPKGSFSTLEIQRTEQGDSAMYLCASRVKAGAMNTEAFFGQGTRLTVV.

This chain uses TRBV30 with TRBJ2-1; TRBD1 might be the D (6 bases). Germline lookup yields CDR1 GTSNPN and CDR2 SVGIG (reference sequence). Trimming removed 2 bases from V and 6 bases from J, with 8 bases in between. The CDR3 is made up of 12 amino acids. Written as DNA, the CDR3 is TGTGCCTGGAGTACAGGGTCCAATGAGCAGTTCTTC. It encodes CAWSTGSNEQFF.